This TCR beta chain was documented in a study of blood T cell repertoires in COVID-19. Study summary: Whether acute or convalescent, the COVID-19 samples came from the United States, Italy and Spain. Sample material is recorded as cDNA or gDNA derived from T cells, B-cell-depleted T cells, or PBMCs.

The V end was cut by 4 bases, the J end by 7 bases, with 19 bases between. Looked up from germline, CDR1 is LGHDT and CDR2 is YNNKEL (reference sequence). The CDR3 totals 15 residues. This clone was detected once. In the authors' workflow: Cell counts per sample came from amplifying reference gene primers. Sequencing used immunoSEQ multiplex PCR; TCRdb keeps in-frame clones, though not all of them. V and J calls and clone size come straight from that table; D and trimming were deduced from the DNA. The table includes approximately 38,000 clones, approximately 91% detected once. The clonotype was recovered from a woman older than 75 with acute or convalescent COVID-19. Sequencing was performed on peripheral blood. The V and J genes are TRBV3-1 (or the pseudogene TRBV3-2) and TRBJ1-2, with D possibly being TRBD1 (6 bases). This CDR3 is CASSPVTGTGSGYTF. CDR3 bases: TGTGCCAGCAGCCCGGTTACAGGGACGGGGAGTGGCTACACCTTC.